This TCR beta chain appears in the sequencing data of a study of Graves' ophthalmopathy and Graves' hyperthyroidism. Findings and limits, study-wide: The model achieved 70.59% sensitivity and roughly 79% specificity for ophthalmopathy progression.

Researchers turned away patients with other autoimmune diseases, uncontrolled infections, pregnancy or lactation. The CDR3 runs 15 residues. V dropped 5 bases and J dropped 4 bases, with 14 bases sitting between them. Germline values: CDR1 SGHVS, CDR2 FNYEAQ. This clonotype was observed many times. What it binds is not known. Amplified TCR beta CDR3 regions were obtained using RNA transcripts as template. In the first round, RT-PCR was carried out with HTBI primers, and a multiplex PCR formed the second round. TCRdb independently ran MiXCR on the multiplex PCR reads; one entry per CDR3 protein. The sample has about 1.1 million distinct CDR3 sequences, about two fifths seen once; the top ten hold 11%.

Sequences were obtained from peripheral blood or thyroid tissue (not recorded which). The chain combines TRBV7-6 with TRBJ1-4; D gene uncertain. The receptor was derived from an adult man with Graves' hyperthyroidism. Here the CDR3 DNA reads TGTGCCAGCAGCCAAGAGATCGGGGTTAATGAAAAACTGTTTTTT. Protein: CASSQEIGVNEKLFF.